This TCR beta chain was observed in a study of control samples from healthy donors and cancer patients. Germline lookup yields CDR1 LGHDT and CDR2 YNNKEL (reference sequence). CDR3 size: 16 residues. J was trimmed by 3 bases and V by 1 base; bases with no gene match: 7. The data were produced by immunoSEQ multiplex PCR, yet TCRdb's version contains in-frame clones alone and is incomplete. The sample has some 70,000 clones; 83% are singletons. This rearrangement joins TRBV3-1 (or the pseudogene TRBV3-2) to TRBJ2-5; the match to TRBD1 covers 8 bases. The receptor comes from a man aged 60-69 years in good health. Specimen: blood. CDR3 loop: CASSQAYIQGEETQYF. Written as DNA, the CDR3 is TGTGCCAGCAGCCAAGCTTATATACAGGGGGAAGAGACCCAGTACTTC.